The source of this T cell receptor (beta chain) is a study of shared clonotypes between healthy human individuals. There are many counts of this clone. Its target is not known. The same CDR3 can be traced to other DNA sequences in this sample. The CDR3 runs 13 residues. Looked up from germline, CDR1 is SQVTM and CDR2 is ANQGSEA. Trimming left V 7 bases short and J 1 base short, with 13 bases between. Study-level results: For naive CD4 cells, 4% to 6% of clonotypes were shared across a few donors.

TCRdb's copy holds only in-frame clones and misses some; the assay was immunoSEQ multiplex PCR. Of about 990,000 clones listed, approximately 80% were seen once; the top ten hold 0.6% to 0.75%. The specimen was memory CD4+ T cells from PBMCs. The sample's subset: CD45RA-negative fraction. The chain has TRBV29-1 and TRBJ1-1; possible D gene TRBD1, 5 bases. This receptor was taken from a man younger than 35 in good health. Some clones in this sample may be carry-over from other donors' samples. CDR3 sequence: CSGTRGWNTEAFF. For the CDR3, the DNA is TGCAGCGGTACCCGGGGCTGGAACACTGAAGCTTTCTTT.